The 27 T cell receptor beta chains below were found in one sample sequenced in a study of blood T cell repertoires in COVID-19. Only in-frame clones appear in the TCRdb table, and some are missing; sequencing was by immunoSEQ multiplex PCR. The sample yields 210,000 or so clones, over 75% seen once. Sample: PBMCs or T cells enriched from blood (not recorded which). The receptors originated from a woman in her thirties or forties with acute COVID-19.

V gene TRBV19 combines with J gene TRBJ2-7; 11 bases align to TRBD2. Germline CDR1 LNHDA, CDR2 SQIVND (reference sequence). With 6 bases clipped from V and 2 bases from J, the junction kept 6 bases outside the gene matches. The CDR3 is made up of 15 amino acids. CDR3 protein: CASSLGLAETYEQYF. DNA for the CDR3: TGTGCCAGTAGCCTGGGACTAGCGGAGACCTACGAGCAGTACTTC.

J is TRBJ1-1 and V is TRBV28; D perhaps matches TRBD1 (5 bases). This CDR3 region has 14 residues. The germline gives CDR1 MDHEN, CDR2 SYDVKM. V was shortened by 3 bases and J by 3 bases, with 11 bases between the two germline ends. The CDR3 DNA is TGTGCCAGCAGTTTGGCAGGGAGGGACACTGAAGCTTTCTTT. Protein product: CASSLAGRDTEAFF.

J is TRBJ2-3 and V is TRBV27, with TRBD2 as a possible D gene (6 bases). This CDR3 region has 14 residues. V was pared by 8 bases and J by 4 bases, with 16 bases between. Germline CDR1 is MNHEY and CDR2 is SMNVEV (reference sequence). The CDR3 is CASGGTLRADTQYF. The CDR3 nucleotides are TGTGCCAGCGGCGGGACCCTACGGGCAGATACGCAGTATTTT.

This clone turned up a few times. The chain recombines TRBV27 with TRBJ2-3; TRBD2 aligns across 11 bases. This CDR3 comprises 16 residues. The germline V gene has CDR1 MNHEY and CDR2 SMNVEV (reference sequence). The ends lost 2 bases at V and 0 bases at J; junction bases unmatched: 1. The CDR3 reads CASSLRLAGSTDTQYF. The CDR3 DNA sequence: TGTGCCAGCAGTTTAAGACTAGCGGGGAGCACAGATACGCAGTATTTT.

The rearrangement links TRBV3-1 (or the pseudogene TRBV3-2) to TRBJ1-2; 7 bases agree with TRBD1. This CDR3 is built from 14 residues. CDR1 LGHDT and CDR2 YNNKEL come from the germline V gene (reference sequence). J was trimmed by 8 bases and V by 1 base; bases with no gene match: 7. The CDR3 DNA reads TGTGCCAGCAGCCAAGGAAACAGGGGAAGCGGCTACACCTTC. As protein: CASSQGNRGSGYTF.

There are a few counts of this clone. The genes are TRBV4-2 and TRBJ1-4; possibly TRBD1 for D (6 bases). Looked up from germline, CDR1 is LGHNA and CDR2 is YNFKEQ. CDR3 length: 15 amino acids. The V end lost 1 base, the J end lost 6 bases, and 12 bases lay between the germline ends. The CDR3 loop is CASSQVWDIDEKLFF. CDR3 DNA: TGTGCCAGCAGCCAAGTTTGGGACATAGATGAAAAACTGTTTTTT.

The V call is TRBV5-4, the J call TRBJ1-1, with D hard to call. CDR3 length: 14 residues. Germline V gene sequence: CDR1 SGHNT, CDR2 YYREEE (reference sequence). Trimming removed 0 bases from V and 5 bases from J, with 11 bases in between. The CDR3 DNA reads TGTGCCAGCAGCTTGGGGTCTCGGGAAACTGAAGCTTTCTTT. The encoded protein is CASSLGSRETEAFF.

The chain joins TRBV6-2 or TRBV6-3 to TRBJ2-1, with TRBD2 matching over 11 bases. This CDR3 region has 18 residues. V dropped 4 bases and J dropped 4; count of bases not matched to a gene: 12. In germline, CDR1 is MNHEY, CDR2 SVGEGT. CDR3 sequence reads: CASSLLGGLAVGYNEQFF. CDR3 DNA sequence: TGTGCCAGCAGTTTATTGGGGGGACTAGCGGTAGGATACAATGAGCAGTTCTTC.

The chain couples TRBV4-3 to TRBJ1-1; D uncertain. CDR3 length equals 13 residues. V was clipped by 0 bases and J by 4 bases, with 6 bases between them. The V gene's germline CDR1 is LGHNA and CDR2 YSLEER. CDR3 in DNA: TGCGCCAGCAGCCAAGAATCCCTCACTGAAGCTTTCTTT. Its protein product is CASSQESLTEAFF.

The chain employs TRBV9 and TRBJ2-7; 8 nucleotides agree with TRBD2. Germline V gene data show CDR1 as SGDLS and CDR2 as YYNGEE. The V gene end was trimmed by 4 bases and the J gene end by 4 bases; junction bases not matched to a gene: 7. This CDR3 contains 14 residues. CDR3 in DNA: TGTGCCAGCAGCCCCGGGGGGGGCACATACGAGCAGTACTTC. Translation gives CASSPGGGTYEQYF.

This clone was recorded once. The chain is built from TRBV10-1 and TRBJ2-7; possibly TRBD1 for D (6 bases). V was cut by 7 bases and J by 2 bases, with 21 bases left in between. This CDR3 contains 16 residues. Germline values: CDR1 WNHNN, CDR2 SYGVQD (reference sequence). CDR3 region: CASTFTGQGNTYEQYF. In DNA, the CDR3 is TGCGCCAGCACCTTTACCGGGCAGGGGAACACCTACGAGCAGTACTTC.

The genes are TRBV28 and TRBJ2-2, with D hard to call. CDR3 size: 12 residues. Per the germline V gene, CDR1 is MDHEN and CDR2 is SYDVKM. With 7 bases removed from V and 5 bases from J, the gap between germline ends came to 8 bases. CDR3 region: CASTYATGELFF. Here the CDR3 DNA reads TGTGCCAGCACCTACGCGACCGGGGAGCTGTTTTTT.

This sequence joins TRBV28 and TRBJ1-2, with TRBD1 identical over 9 bases. The V gene end was trimmed by 3 bases and the J gene end by 1 base; junction bases not matched to a gene: 3. Germline loops: CDR1 MDHEN, CDR2 SYDVKM. The CDR3 consists of 15 residues. The CDR3 region has the DNA TGTGCCAGCAGTTTCCACAGGGGGCTTAACTATGGCTACACCTTC. This gives the protein CASSFHRGLNYGYTF.

This chain uses TRBV23-1 with TRBJ2-4; 8 bases agree with TRBD1. TRBV23-1 is flagged as an ORF with uncertain function. The CDR3 runs 19 residues. J lost 1 base, V lost 5 bases, and 16 bases had no gene match. CDR3 region: CASSYRTGRGEEAKNIQYF. CDR3 in DNA: TGCGCCAGCAGTTACCGGACAGGGAGAGGGGAAGAGGCCAAAAACATTCAGTACTTC.

The chain has TRBV3-1 (or the pseudogene TRBV3-2) and TRBJ1-5, with D maybe TRBD1 (6 bases). The CDR3 is made up of 15 amino acids. Trimming shortened V by 6 bases and J by 2 bases, and 14 bases separated the two germline ends. Germline CDR1 reads LGHDT; CDR2 reads YNNKEL (reference sequence). The CDR3 here is CASSYASGGNQPQHF. For the CDR3, the DNA is TGTGCCAGCAGTTACGCATCAGGGGGCAATCAGCCCCAGCATTTT.

Worth noting for this clone: A far larger clone is just one base off, so this is likely a read error. The chain has TRBV7-3 and TRBJ2-2; 8 bases fit TRBD1. The V and J ends lost 5 bases and 4 bases, in that order; junction bases with no gene match: 6. CDR1 is SGHTA and CDR2 is FQGTGA in the germline V gene. This CDR3 has 15 residues. In DNA, the CDR3 is TGTGCCAGCAGCCCGGACAGGGCGAGCACCGGGGAGCTGTTTTTT. Protein: CASSPDRASTGELFF.

This clone was detected many times. CDR3 sequence (DNA): TGTGCCACACGGGACAGCCCCTACGAGCAGTACTTC. As protein: CATRDSPYEQYF. The rearrangement uses TRBV2 and TRBJ2-7; 7 bases map to TRBD1. V shed 10 bases, J shed 2 bases, and the junction held 5 bases outside the gene matches. CDR3 length: 12 residues. CDR1 and CDR2 from the germline V gene are SNHLY and FYNNEI.

This sequence joins TRBV28 and TRBJ2-7, with 8 bases fitting TRBD1. CDR3 size: 14 residues. Germline V CDR1 and CDR2: MDHEN, SYDVKM. The ends lost 2 bases at V and 4 bases at J; junction bases unmatched: 4. CDR3 sequence (DNA): TGTGCCAGCAGTTTACAGGGGGCAGGGTACGAGCAGTACTTC. Amino acid sequence: CASSLQGAGYEQYF.

The genes are TRBV27 and TRBJ2-5; possibly TRBD1 for D (5 bases). The CDR3 spans 14 residues. In germline, CDR1 is MNHEY, CDR2 SMNVEV (reference sequence). Trimming left V 3 bases short and J 7 bases short, with 15 bases between. Here the CDR3 DNA reads TGTGCCAGCAGTTTTAAGCAGGGAACCGGGACCCAGTACTTC. Translating gives CASSFKQGTGTQYF.

The chain is built from TRBV5-1 and TRBJ1-2, with D unresolved. The CDR3 runs 14 residues. Per the germline V gene, CDR1 is SGHRS and CDR2 is YFSETQ. The V end lost 3 bases, the J end lost 1 base, and 10 bases lay between the germline ends. The CDR3 sequence: CASSSLTFNYGYTF. CDR3 in DNA: TGCGCCAGCAGCTCCCTGACTTTTAACTATGGCTACACCTTC.

The chain uses TRBV9 and TRBJ1-5, with TRBD1 matching over 8 bases. Looked up from germline, CDR1 is SGDLS and CDR2 is YYNGEE. With V trimmed by 0 bases and J by 5 bases, 4 bases remained unmatched. This CDR3 has 15 residues. The CDR3 sequence: CASSVAGGEDQPQHF. The CDR3 DNA reads as TGTGCCAGCAGCGTAGCAGGGGGCGAAGATCAGCCCCAGCATTTT.

The chain joins TRBV9 to TRBJ1-1; 9 positions match TRBD1. The CDR3 spans 15 residues. Germline lookup yields CDR1 SGDLS and CDR2 YYNGEE. After removal of 3 bases from V and 5 bases from J, the junction contained 8 bases not matched to a gene. DNA for the CDR3: TGTGCCAGCAGCGCAACGACAGGGGGGTTAACTGAAGCTTTCTTT. Translated: CASSATTGGLTEAFF.

The chain is built from TRBV27 and TRBJ2-2; no clear D gene. Germline V CDR1 and CDR2: MNHEY, SMNVEV (reference sequence). The length of the CDR3 is 14 residues. V lost 3 bases, J lost 4 bases, and 9 bases lay in between. This CDR3 is CASSFGPATGELFF. CDR3 in DNA: TGTGCCAGCAGTTTTGGGCCCGCCACCGGGGAGCTGTTTTTT.

As concerns this clone: Distinct nucleotide sequences in the sample also encode this CDR3. The genes are TRBV29-1 and TRBJ1-5; 7 positions match TRBD1. The CDR3 sequence is 13 residues long. The V segment lost 4 bases and the J segment 6 bases; nucleotides outside the gene matches: 6. Germline V gene lookup returns CDR1 SQVTM and CDR2 ANQGSEA. The CDR3 nucleotides are TGCAGCGTTGGGACAGGTGGAGGTCAGCCCCAGCATTTT. Translation: CSVGTGGGQPQHF.

For this clone: Other DNA sequences in the sample encode the same CDR3. The chain uses TRBV5-1 and TRBJ2-1, with TRBD1 matching over 7 bases. The ends lost 4 bases at V and 4 bases at J; junction bases unmatched: 5. Germline V CDR1 and CDR2: SGHRS, YFSETQ. The CDR3 contains 14 residues. The CDR3 DNA reads as TGCGCCAGCAGCCCCCCGGGACAGTACAATGAGCAGTTCTTC. It translates to CASSPPGQYNEQFF.

This clone was seen only once. This sequence joins TRBV11-3 and TRBJ2-1; 9 nucleotides agree with TRBD2. Germline V gene sequence: CDR1 SGHNT, CDR2 YENEEA. The ends lost 6 bases at V and 5 bases at J; junction bases unmatched: 2. The CDR3 spans 13 residues. The CDR3 reads CASRTSGDNEQFF. The CDR3 region has the DNA TGTGCCAGCAGGACTAGCGGAGACAATGAGCAGTTCTTC.

The chain uses TRBV6-5 and TRBJ1-4; D possibly corresponds to TRBD1 (5 bases). The CDR3 spans 14 residues. Germline values: CDR1 MNHEY, CDR2 SVGAGI. V was shortened by 9 bases and J by 0 bases, with 11 bases between the two germline ends. The CDR3 here is CASYWGSTNEKLFF. The DNA for the CDR3 is TGTGCCAGTTATTGGGGCTCAACTAATGAAAAACTGTTTTTT.